The T cell receptor (beta chain) under discussion was sequenced for a study of identical twins. TCRdb recomputed calls from the 5' RACE reads with MiXCR, one row per CDR3 protein. The sample lists 1.5 million to 2 million distinct CDR3 sequences; around 29% were seen once. This CDR3 has 15 residues. Germline-derived CDR1 and CDR2 are LGHDT and YNNKEL (reference sequence). Notes on this clonotype: A read error may produce the germline difference seen at one junction end.

The material sequenced was cord blood. The sequence was collected from a newborn girl in good health. The chain combines TRBV3-1 with TRBJ2-1; tentative D call: TRBD1 (5 bases). CDR3 coding DNA: TGTGCCAGCAGCCCCGGACACCCAGCCAACAATGAGCGGTTCTTC. This codes for CASSPGHPANNERFF.